These T cell receptor beta chains were read from a single sample in a study of blood T cell dynamics during melanoma immunotherapy. Sequenced by immunoSEQ multiplex PCR; TCRdb stores in-frame clones only, minus some. The sample has 3,000 to 4,500 clones, approximately 96% seen once. Sequenced material: effector memory CD8+ T cells from blood, taken from a patient treated with checkpoint blockade. The receptors were gathered from a human donor with melanoma. Each CDR3 is given with its conserved first and last residue. The D gene is left open where the match is weak. The size entry is marked missing in some rows and otherwise reads once, few, many or a size class.

D gene: -
V gene: TRBV5-6
clone size: -
J gene: TRBJ2-7
CDR3 DNA: TGTGCCAGCAGCTTGGAACAGGAAACCTACGAGCAGTACTTC
CDR3 protein: CASSLEQETYEQYF

D gene: TRBD2
V gene: TRBV10-3
clone size: -
J gene: TRBJ2-3
CDR3 DNA: TGTGCCACCGTGGGACTAGCGGGAGGTTATACGCAGTATTTT
CDR3 protein: CATVGLAGGYTQYF

D gene: -
V gene: TRBV4-1
clone size: -
J gene: TRBJ1-1
CDR3 DNA: TGCGCCAGCAGCCAATCGATACTAGGGGACACTGAAGCTTTCTTT
CDR3 protein: CASSQSILGDTEAFF

D gene: TRBD2
V gene: TRBV7-2
clone size: -
J gene: TRBJ2-7
CDR3 DNA: TGTGCCAGCAGCTTAGCCTCCGGGACTAGCGGGGGGCCGAGCTCCTACGAGCAGTACTTC
CDR3 protein: CASSLASGTSGGPSSYEQYF

D gene: -
V gene: TRBV27
clone size: -
J gene: TRBJ1-2
CDR3 DNA: TGTGCCAGCAGTTCAACCCCAGCAGGGCCCTATGGCTACACCTTC
CDR3 protein: CASSSTPAGPYGYTF

D gene: TRBD1
V gene: TRBV7-9
clone size: -
J gene: TRBJ2-5
CDR3 DNA: TGTGCCAGCAGCCCCGGGACAGGGGAGAGGGAGACCCAGTACTTC
CDR3 protein: CASSPGTGERETQYF

D gene: TRBD2
V gene: TRBV29-1
clone size: once
J gene: TRBJ2-7
CDR3 DNA: TGCAGCGTTGAACCACCGGGGGGGGGCGAGCAGTACTTC
CDR3 protein: CSVEPPGGGEQYF

D gene: TRBD2
V gene: TRBV7-9
clone size: -
J gene: TRBJ2-1
CDR3 DNA: TGTGCCAGCAGCTCCCCGATAACTAGCGGGGGTTCCTACAATGAGCAGTTCTTC
CDR3 protein: CASSSPITSGGSYNEQFF

D gene: -
V gene: TRBV6-5
clone size: -
J gene: TRBJ2-5
CDR3 DNA: TGTGCCAGCAGTTACTCCCAGGGTCAAGAGACCCAGTACTTC
CDR3 protein: CASSYSQGQETQYF

D gene: -
V gene: TRBV19
clone size: -
J gene: TRBJ1-4
CDR3 DNA: TGTGCCAGTGGGTTGGAGTTTGCAACTAATGAAAAACTGTTTTTT
CDR3 protein: CASGLEFATNEKLFF

D gene: TRBD2
V gene: TRBV10-3
clone size: -
J gene: TRBJ2-3
CDR3 DNA: TGTGCCATGGGGGGGAGCGGGAGGTCCTCTAGCACAGATACGCAGTATTTT
CDR3 protein: CAMGGSGRSSSTDTQYF

D gene: TRBD1
V gene: TRBV6-1
clone size: -
J gene: TRBJ2-7
CDR3 DNA: TGTGCCAGCAGAGAAAGGGACAGAAGCTACGAGCAGTACTTC
CDR3 protein: CASRERDRSYEQYF

D gene: -
V gene: TRBV2
clone size: -
J gene: TRBJ2-7
CDR3 DNA: TGTGCCAGCCGGGGCCACGAGCAGTACTTC
CDR3 protein: CASRGHEQYF

D gene: -
V gene: TRBV25-1
clone size: -
J gene: TRBJ2-1
CDR3 DNA: TGTGCCAGCAGGAACAATGAGCAGTTCTTC
CDR3 protein: CASRNNEQFF

D gene: -
V gene: TRBV7-2
clone size: -
J gene: TRBJ2-3
CDR3 DNA: TGTGCCAGCAGCTTTCTAAGTGATACGCAGTATTTT
CDR3 protein: CASSFLSDTQYF

D gene: -
V gene: TRBV6-1
clone size: -
J gene: TRBJ1-5
CDR3 DNA: TGTGCCAGCAGTGAAGGGGGGGGCGCTAGCAATCAGCCCCAGCATTTT
CDR3 protein: CASSEGGGASNQPQHF

D gene: -
V gene: TRBV11-2
clone size: -
J gene: TRBJ2-1
CDR3 DNA: TGTGCCAGCAGCAACGCCCTTGCCGGGGGCGTCCTCAATGAGCAGTTCTTC
CDR3 protein: CASSNALAGGVLNEQFF

D gene: -
V gene: TRBV6-5
clone size: -
J gene: TRBJ1-1
CDR3 DNA: TGTGCCAGCAGCCTGGACTATAACACTGAAGCTTTCTTT
CDR3 protein: CASSLDYNTEAFF

D gene: -
V gene: TRBV29-1
clone size: once
J gene: TRBJ2-7
CDR3 DNA: TGCAGCGTTGCCGGGACTGGAAGCTCCTACGAGCAGTACTTC
CDR3 protein: CSVAGTGSSYEQYF

D gene: -
V gene: TRBV16
clone size: -
J gene: TRBJ1-5
CDR3 DNA: TGTGCCAGCAGCCTTAGGGTCCAGCCCCAGCATTTT
CDR3 protein: CASSLRVQPQHF

D gene: -
V gene: TRBV4-1
clone size: -
J gene: TRBJ2-2
CDR3 DNA: TGCGCCAGCCGAGCACCCGCCACCGGGGAGCTGTTTTTT
CDR3 protein: CASRAPATGELFF

D gene: -
V gene: TRBV9
clone size: -
J gene: TRBJ2-1
CDR3 DNA: TGTGCCAGCGGCCCTGAGGCAGGGCCCTACAATGAGCAGTTCTTC
CDR3 protein: CASGPEAGPYNEQFF

D gene: -
V gene: TRBV6-6
clone size: -
J gene: TRBJ2-7
CDR3 DNA: TGTGCCAGCAGTTCGACCCGGGAGCAGTACTTC
CDR3 protein: CASSSTREQYF

D gene: -
V gene: TRBV6-5
clone size: -
J gene: TRBJ1-1
CDR3 DNA: TGTGCCAGCACTTGGGACACCCACACTGAAGCTTTCTTT
CDR3 protein: CASTWDTHTEAFF

D gene: -
V gene: TRBV4-2
clone size: -
J gene: TRBJ1-1
CDR3 DNA: TGTGCCAGCAGCCACCAGCCGAACACTGAAGCTTTCTTT
CDR3 protein: CASSHQPNTEAFF

D gene: TRBD2
V gene: TRBV7-9
clone size: -
J gene: TRBJ2-7
CDR3 DNA: TGTGCCAGCAGCCCGACTAGCGGGATATGGGAGCAGTACTTC
CDR3 protein: CASSPTSGIWEQYF

D gene: -
V gene: TRBV7-9
clone size: -
J gene: TRBJ2-7
CDR3 DNA: TGTGCCAGCAGCGAATCCGGGAACCGCTACGAGCAGTACTTC
CDR3 protein: CASSESGNRYEQYF

D gene: TRBD2
V gene: TRBV7-9
clone size: once
J gene: TRBJ2-5
CDR3 DNA: TGTGCCAGCAGCTCCAAACTAGCGGGGGAAAGGGAGACCCAGTACTTC
CDR3 protein: CASSSKLAGERETQYF